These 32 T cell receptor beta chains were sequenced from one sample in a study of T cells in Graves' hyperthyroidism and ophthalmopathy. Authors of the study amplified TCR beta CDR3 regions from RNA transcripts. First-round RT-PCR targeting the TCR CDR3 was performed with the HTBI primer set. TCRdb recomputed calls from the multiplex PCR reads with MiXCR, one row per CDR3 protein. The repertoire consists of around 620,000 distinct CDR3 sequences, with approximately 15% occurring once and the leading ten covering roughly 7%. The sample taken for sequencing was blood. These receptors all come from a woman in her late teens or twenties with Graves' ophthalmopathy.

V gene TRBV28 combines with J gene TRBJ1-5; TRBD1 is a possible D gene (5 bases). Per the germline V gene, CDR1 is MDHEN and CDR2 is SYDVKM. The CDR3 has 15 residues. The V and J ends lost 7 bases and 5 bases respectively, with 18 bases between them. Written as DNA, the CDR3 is TGTGCCAGCAAGGGGCCTCTGTTGAGGCATCAGCCCCAGCATTTT. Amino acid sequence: CASKGPLLRHQPQHF.

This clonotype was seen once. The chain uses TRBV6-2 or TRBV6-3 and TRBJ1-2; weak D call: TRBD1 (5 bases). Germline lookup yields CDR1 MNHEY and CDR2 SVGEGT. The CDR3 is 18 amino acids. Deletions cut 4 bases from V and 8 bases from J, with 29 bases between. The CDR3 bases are TGTGCCAGCAGTTGGGACCGGGACTCAACTACCCCCTCCAACGGCTACACCTTC. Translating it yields CASSWDRDSTTPSNGYTF.

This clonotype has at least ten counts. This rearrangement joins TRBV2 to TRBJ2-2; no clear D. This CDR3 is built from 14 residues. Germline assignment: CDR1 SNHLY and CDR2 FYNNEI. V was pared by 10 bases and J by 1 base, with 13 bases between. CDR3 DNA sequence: TGTGCCATCATTGGGCAGAAGAACACCGGGGAGCTGTTTTTT. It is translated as CAIIGQKNTGELFF.

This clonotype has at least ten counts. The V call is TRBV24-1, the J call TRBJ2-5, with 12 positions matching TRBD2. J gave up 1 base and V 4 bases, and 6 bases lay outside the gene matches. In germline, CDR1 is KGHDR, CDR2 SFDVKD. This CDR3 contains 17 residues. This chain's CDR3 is CATSDVTSGSPQETQYF. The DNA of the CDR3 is TGTGCCACCAGTGACGTGACTAGCGGGAGCCCCCAAGAGACCCAGTACTTC.

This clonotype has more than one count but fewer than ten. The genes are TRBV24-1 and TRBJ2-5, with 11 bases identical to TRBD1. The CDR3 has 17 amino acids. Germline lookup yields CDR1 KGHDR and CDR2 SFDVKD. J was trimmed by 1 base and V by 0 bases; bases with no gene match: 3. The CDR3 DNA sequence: TGTGCCACCAGTGATTTGACGGGACAGGGGGGCCAAGAGACCCAGTACTTC. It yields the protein CATSDLTGQGGQETQYF.

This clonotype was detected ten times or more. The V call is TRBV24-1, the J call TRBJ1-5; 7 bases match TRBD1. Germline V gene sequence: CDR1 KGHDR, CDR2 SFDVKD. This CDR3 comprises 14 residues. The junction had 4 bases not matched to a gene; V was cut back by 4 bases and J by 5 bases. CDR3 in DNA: TGTGCCACCAGTGACCCGGGACAGCATCAGCCCCAGCATTTT. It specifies CATSDPGQHQPQHF.

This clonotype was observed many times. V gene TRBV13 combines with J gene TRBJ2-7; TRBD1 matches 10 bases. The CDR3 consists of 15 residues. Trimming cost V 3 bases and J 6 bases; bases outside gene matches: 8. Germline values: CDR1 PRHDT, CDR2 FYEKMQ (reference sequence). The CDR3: CASSFRDRGKSEQYF. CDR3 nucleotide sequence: TGTGCCAGCAGCTTCCGGGACAGGGGCAAATCCGAGCAGTACTTC.

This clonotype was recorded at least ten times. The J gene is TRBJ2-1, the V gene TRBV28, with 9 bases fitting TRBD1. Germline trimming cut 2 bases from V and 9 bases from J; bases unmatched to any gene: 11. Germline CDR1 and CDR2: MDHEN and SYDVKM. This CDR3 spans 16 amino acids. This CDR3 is CASSLGSNRGHGEQFF. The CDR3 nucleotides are TGTGCCAGCAGTTTAGGGTCCAACAGGGGGCATGGTGAGCAGTTCTTC.

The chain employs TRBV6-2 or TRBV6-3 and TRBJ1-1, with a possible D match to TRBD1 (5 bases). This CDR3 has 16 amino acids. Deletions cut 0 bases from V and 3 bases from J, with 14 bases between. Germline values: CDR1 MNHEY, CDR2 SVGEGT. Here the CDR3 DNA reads TGTGCCAGCAGTTACTCTACAGCCTCGGGGGACACTGAAGCTTTCTTT. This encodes CASSYSTASGDTEAFF.

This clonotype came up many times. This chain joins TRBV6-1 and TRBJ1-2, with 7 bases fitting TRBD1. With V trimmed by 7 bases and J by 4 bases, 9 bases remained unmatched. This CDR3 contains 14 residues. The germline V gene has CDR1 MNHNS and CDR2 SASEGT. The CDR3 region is CASILQGLLYGYTF. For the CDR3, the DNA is TGTGCCAGCATCTTACAGGGGCTGCTCTATGGCTACACCTTC.

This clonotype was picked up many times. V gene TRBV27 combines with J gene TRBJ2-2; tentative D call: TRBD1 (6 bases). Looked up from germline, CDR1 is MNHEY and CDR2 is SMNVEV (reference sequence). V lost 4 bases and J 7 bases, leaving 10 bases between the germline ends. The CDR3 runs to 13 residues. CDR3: CASSSDSNGELFF. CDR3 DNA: TGTGCCAGCAGTTCGGACAGTAACGGGGAGCTGTTTTTT.

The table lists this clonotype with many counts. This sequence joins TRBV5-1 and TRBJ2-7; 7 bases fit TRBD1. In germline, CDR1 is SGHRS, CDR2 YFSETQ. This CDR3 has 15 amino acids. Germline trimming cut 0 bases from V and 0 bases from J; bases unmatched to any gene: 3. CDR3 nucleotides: TGCGCCAGCAGCTTGGAAGGGACAGCCTCCTACGAGCAGTACTTC. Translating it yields CASSLEGTASYEQYF.

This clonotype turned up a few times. The CDR3 loop reads CASTRGGQGRMNTEAFF. CDR3 in DNA: TGTGCCAGTACCCGGGGGGGACAGGGTCGAATGAACACTGAAGCTTTCTTT. This chain joins TRBV19 and TRBJ1-1; 9 bases map to TRBD1. The ends lost 7 bases at V and 0 bases at J; junction bases unmatched: 12. CDR1 is LNHDA and CDR2 is SQIVND in the germline V gene (reference sequence). This CDR3 contains 17 residues.

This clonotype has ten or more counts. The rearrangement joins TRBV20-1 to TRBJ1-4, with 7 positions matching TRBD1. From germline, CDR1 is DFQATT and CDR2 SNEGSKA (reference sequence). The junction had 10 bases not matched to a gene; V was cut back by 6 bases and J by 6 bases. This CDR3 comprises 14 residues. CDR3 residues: CSAAEGATDEKLFF. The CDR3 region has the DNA TGCAGTGCCGCGGAGGGGGCAACGGATGAAAAACTGTTTTTT.

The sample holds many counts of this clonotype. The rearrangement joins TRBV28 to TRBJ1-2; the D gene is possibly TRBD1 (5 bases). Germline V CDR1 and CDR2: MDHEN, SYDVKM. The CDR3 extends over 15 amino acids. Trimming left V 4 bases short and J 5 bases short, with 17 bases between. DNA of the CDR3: TGTGCCAGCAGTTCCGGACACTTCGGATTTTATGGCTACACCTTC. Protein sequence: CASSSGHFGFYGYTF.

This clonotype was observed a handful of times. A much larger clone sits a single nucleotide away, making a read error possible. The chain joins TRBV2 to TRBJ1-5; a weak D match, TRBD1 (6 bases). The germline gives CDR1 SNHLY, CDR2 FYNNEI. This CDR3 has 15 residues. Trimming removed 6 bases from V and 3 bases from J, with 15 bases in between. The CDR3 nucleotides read TGTGCCAGCAGCGAGGACAGTGGAGACAATCAGCCCCAGCATTTT. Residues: CASSEDSGDNQPQHF.

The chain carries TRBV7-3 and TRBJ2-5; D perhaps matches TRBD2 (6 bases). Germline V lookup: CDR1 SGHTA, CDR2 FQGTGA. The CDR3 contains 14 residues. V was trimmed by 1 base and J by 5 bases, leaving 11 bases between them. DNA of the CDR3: TGTGCCAGCAGCTTAAATAGCGGAGTGGAGACCCAGTACTTC. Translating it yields CASSLNSGVETQYF. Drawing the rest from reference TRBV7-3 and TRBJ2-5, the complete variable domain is GAGVSQTPSNKVTEKGKYVELRCDPISGHTALYWYRQSLGQGPEFLIYFQGTGAADDSGLPNDRFFAVRPEGSVSTLKIQRTERGDSAVYLCASSLNSGVETQYFGPGTRLLVL.

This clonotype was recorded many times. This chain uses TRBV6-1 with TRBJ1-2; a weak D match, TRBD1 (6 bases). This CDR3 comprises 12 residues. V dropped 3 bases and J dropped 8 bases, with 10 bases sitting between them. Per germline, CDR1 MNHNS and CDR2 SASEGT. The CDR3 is CASSDRGRGYTF. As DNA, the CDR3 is TGTGCCAGCAGTGACAGGGGTAGGGGCTACACCTTC.

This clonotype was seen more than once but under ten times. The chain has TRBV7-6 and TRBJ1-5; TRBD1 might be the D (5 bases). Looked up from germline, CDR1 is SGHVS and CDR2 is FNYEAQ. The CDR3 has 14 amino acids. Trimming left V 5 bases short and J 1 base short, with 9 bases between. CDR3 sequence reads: CASSMGGSNQPQHF. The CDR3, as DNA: TGTGCCAGCAGCATGGGGGGAAGCAATCAGCCCCAGCATTTT. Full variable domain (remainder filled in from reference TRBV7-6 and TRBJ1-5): GAGVSQSPRYKVTKRGQDVALRCDPISGHVSLYWYRQALGQGPEFLTYFNYEAQQDKSGLPNDRFSAERPEGSISTLTIQRTEQRDSAMYRCASSMGGSNQPQHFGDGTRLSIL.

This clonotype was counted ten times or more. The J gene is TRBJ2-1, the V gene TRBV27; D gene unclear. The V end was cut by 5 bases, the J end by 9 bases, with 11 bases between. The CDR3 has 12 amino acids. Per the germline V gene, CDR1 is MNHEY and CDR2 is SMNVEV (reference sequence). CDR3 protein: CASSTPRGEQFF. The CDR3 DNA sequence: TGTGCCAGCAGTACCCCCCGCGGTGAGCAGTTCTTC.

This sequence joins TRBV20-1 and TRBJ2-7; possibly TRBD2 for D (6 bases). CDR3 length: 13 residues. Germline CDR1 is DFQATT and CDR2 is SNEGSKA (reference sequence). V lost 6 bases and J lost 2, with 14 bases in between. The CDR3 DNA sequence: TGCAGTGCCAGCCGCAGCGGGCCCTACGAGCAGTACTTC. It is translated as CSASRSGPYEQYF.

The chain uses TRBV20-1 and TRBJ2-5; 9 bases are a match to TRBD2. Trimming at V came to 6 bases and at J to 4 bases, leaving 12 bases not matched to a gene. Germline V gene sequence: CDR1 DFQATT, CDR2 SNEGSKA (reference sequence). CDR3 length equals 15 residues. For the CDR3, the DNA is TGCAGTGCCCCCGCGGCGGGAGGGATCTCAGAGACCCAGTACTTC. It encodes CSAPAAGGISETQYF.

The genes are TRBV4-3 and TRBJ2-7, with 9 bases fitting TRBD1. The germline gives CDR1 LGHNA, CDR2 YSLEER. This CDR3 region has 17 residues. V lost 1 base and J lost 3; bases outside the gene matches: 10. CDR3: CASSQAVRGQGYYEQYF. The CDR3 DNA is TGCGCCAGCAGCCAAGCGGTTAGGGGACAGGGTTACTACGAGCAGTACTTC.

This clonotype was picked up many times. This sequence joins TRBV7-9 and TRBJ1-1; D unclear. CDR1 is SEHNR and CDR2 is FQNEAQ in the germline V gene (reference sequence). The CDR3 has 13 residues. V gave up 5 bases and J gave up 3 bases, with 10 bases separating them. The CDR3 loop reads CASSLYRDTEAFF. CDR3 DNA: TGTGCCAGCAGCCTCTATAGGGACACTGAAGCTTTCTTT.

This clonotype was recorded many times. The CDR3 region has the DNA TGTGCCAGCAGCCAAGGGACCGATCAGCCCCAGCATTTT. It codes for CASSQGTDQPQHF. This sequence joins TRBV3-1 and TRBJ1-5; D remains unclear. Trimming took 1 base from V and 5 from J, leaving 6 bases between them. CDR3 size: 13 residues. CDR1 and CDR2 (germline): LGHDT, YNNKEL (reference sequence). Drawing the rest from reference TRBV3-1 and TRBJ1-5, the complete variable domain is DTAVSQTPKYLVTQMGNDKSIKCEQNLGHDTMYWYKQDSKKFLKIMFSYNNKELIINETVPNRFSPKSPDKAHLNLHINSLELGDSAVYFCASSQGTDQPQHFGDGTRLSIL.

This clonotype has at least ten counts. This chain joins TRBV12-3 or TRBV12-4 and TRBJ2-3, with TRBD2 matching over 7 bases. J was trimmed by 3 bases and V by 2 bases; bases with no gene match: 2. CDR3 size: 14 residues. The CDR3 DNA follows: TGTGCCAGCAGTTTACACGGGAGGACAGATACGCAGTATTTT. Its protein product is CASSLHGRTDTQYF.

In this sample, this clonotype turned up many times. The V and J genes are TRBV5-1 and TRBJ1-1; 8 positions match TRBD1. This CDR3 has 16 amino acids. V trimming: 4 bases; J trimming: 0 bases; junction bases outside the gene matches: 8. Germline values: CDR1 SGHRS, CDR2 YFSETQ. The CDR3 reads CASSPRQGYMNTEAFF. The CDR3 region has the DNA TGCGCCAGCAGCCCCCGACAGGGGTACATGAACACTGAAGCTTTCTTT. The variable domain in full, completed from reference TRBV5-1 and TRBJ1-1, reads KAGVTQTPRYLIKTRGQQVTLSCSPISGHRSVSWYQQTPGQGLQFLFEYFSETQRNKGNFPGRFSGRQFSNSRSEMNVSTLELGDSALYLCASSPRQGYMNTEAFFGQGTRLTVV.

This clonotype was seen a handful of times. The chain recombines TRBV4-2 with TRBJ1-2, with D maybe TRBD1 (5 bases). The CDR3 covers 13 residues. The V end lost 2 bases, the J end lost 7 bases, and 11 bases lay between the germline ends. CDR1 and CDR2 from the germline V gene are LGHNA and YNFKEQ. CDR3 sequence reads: CASSQQGTGGYTF. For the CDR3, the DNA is TGTGCCAGCAGCCAACAGGGAACCGGTGGCTACACCTTC.

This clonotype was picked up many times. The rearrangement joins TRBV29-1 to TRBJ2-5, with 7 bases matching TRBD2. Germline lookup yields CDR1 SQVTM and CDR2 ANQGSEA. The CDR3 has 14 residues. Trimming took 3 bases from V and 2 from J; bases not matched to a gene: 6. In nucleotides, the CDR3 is TGCAGCGTTGAGAGAACTAGCGAGCAAGAGACCCAGTACTTC. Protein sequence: CSVERTSEQETQYF.

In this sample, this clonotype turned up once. The CDR3: CASSSRTGAVGEQFF. The CDR3 DNA follows: TGTGCCAGCAGTTCCCGGACAGGGGCGGTTGGTGAGCAGTTCTTC. The rearrangement links TRBV12-3 or TRBV12-4 to TRBJ2-1; TRBD1 agrees at 9 bases. The CDR3 runs to 15 residues. V lost 4 bases, J lost 9 bases, and 10 bases stayed unmatched.

CDR3 bases: TGTGCTAGTGGTCAACAGGGTGGAGATCAGCCCCAGCATTTT. Its translation: CASGQQGGDQPQHF. The chain joins TRBV12-5 to TRBJ1-5, with D perhaps matching TRBD1 (6 bases). This CDR3 spans 14 amino acids. The ends were cut back, 5 bases at V and 5 bases at J, with 13 bases in the middle. Germline V gives CDR1 LGHNT, CDR2 FRNRAP.

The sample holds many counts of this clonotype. The CDR3: CATSDLRTSAGNEQFF. The DNA of the CDR3 is TGTGCCACCAGTGATTTGAGGACATCGGCCGGCAATGAGCAGTTCTTC. The chain couples TRBV24-1 to TRBJ2-1; TRBD1 is a possible D gene (5 bases). CDR3 length: 16 amino acids. V was shortened by 0 bases and J by 6 bases, with 14 bases between the two germline ends. CDR1 and CDR2 from the germline V gene are KGHDR and SFDVKD.